This T cell receptor beta chain comes out of a study of CXCR3-negative and CXCR3-positive naive CD8 T cells. Study-level points and caveats: Researchers report CXCR3 expression partially decreased after cryopreservation, with fresh PBMCs used in most assays. Naive cells positive for CXCR3 carried more hydrophobic TRB CDR3s than CXCR3-negative ones. Similar TRBV-TRBJ usage was seen in naive cells (both CXCR3-negative and CXCR3-positive), but memory cells differed.

Remarks on this clonotype: The antigen is unknown.

This CDR3 is 14 amino acids long. Germline V gene sequence: CDR1 MNHEY, CDR2 SMNVEV (reference sequence). The study made its TRB cDNA libraries by 5' RACE, adding UMI labels. After re-calling the 5' RACE reads, TCRdb lists one entry per CDR3 protein, DNA absent. The specimen's table records more than 80,000 distinct CDR3 sequences. By phenotype, naive CD8+ T cells were CD45RO-CCR7+CD27+CD95-. Sequenced input: naive CXCR3+ CD8+ T cells from blood. Subset described: CD45RO-CCR7+CD27+CD95- naive CD8+ T cells expressing CXCR3 (TNR3+). The V gene is TRBV27, the J gene TRBJ2-1. The receptor comes from a human donor in good health. Some clones in this sample may be carry-over from other donors' samples. CDR3: CASFRSDSYNEQFF.